This T cell receptor beta chain was captured in a study of immune heterogeneity within non-small cell lung tumors. The CDR3 runs to 17 residues. J lost 5 bases, V lost 7 bases, and 20 bases had no gene match. Germline lookup yields CDR1 MNHNS and CDR2 SASEGT. The sample holds many counts of this clonotype. What it recognizes is unknown. Template material comprised bulk tumor genomic DNA at roughly 650 ng per sample. Collection of several biopsies per primary tumor, spaced far apart, took place during surgery. The study enrolled patients with untreated, newly diagnosed non-small cell lung cancer who underwent curative surgery. Study-wide results and caveats: Local clonality of T cells correlated moderately yet significantly with local tumor mutational burden (R about 0.32). Tumor sites within a patient were found to share identical dominant CDR3 beta clonotypes, and site-unique high-frequency clones were also present. Most high-frequency T-cell receptor beta clonotypes were specific to a single patient.

The TCR beta CDR3 region was amplified by multiplex PCR employing 32 V and 13 J primers. TCRdb redid the calling of the multiplex PCR reads with MiXCR, one entry per CDR3 protein. The sample has around 19,000 distinct CDR3 sequences; roughly 30% are singletons. The chain links TRBV6-1 to TRBJ2-7; 7 bases agree with TRBD2. The sample taken for sequencing was lung tumor tissue. This sequence was found in a man aged 35-49 years with non-small cell lung cancer. The CDR3 nucleotides read TGTGCCAGCACTAGGACCGCGGCGGGAGTCAGTAGGGACGAGCAGTACTTC. Translated: CASTRTAAGVSRDEQYF.